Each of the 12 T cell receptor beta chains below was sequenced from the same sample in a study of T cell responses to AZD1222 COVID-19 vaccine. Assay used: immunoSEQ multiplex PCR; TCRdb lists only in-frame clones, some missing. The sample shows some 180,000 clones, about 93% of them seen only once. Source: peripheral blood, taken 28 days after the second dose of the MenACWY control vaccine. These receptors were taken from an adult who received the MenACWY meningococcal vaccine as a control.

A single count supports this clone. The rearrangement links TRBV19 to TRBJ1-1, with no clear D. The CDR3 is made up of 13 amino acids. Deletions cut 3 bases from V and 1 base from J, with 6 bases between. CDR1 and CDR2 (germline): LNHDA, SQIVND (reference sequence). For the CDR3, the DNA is TGTGCCAGTAGTATTTCGGCGAACACTGAAGCTTTCTTT. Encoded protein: CASSISANTEAFF.

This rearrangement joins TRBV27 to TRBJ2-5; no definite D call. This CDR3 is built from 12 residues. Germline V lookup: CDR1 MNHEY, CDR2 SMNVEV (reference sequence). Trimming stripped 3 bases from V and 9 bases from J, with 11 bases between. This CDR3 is CASSFLGRAQYF. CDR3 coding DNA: TGTGCCAGCAGTTTCCTGGGTAGGGCCCAGTACTTC.

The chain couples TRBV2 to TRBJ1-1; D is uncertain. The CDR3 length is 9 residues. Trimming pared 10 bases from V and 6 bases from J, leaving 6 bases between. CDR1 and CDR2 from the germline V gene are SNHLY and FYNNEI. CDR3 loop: CAIQAEAFF. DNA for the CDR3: TGTGCCATCCAGGCTGAAGCTTTCTTT.

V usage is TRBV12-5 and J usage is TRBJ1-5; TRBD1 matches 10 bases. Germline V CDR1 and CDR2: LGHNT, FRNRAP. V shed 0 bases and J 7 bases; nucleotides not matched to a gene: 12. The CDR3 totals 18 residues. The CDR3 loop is CASGLVVTGTGARQPQHF. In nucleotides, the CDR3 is TGTGCTAGTGGTTTGGTAGTGACAGGGACAGGGGCGAGGCAGCCCCAGCATTTT.

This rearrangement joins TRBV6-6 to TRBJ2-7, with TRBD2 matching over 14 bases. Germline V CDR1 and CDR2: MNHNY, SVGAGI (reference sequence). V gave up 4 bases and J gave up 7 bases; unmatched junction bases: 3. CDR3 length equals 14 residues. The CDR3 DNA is TGTGCCAGCAGTTCGACTAGCGGGGGGGTGGAGCAGTACTTC. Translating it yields CASSSTSGGVEQYF.

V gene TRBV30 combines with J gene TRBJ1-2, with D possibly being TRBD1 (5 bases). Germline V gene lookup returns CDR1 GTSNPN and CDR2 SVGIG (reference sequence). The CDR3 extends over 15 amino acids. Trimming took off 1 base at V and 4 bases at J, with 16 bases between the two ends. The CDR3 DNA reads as TGTGCCTGGAGTGACCTGGGGGGAGGGCGCTATGGCTACACCTTC. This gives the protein CAWSDLGGGRYGYTF.

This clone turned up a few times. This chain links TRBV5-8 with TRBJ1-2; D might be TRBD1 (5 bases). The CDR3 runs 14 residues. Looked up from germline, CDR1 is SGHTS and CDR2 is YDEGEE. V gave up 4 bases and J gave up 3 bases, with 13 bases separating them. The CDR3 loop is CASSQEPGHYGYTF. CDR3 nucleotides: TGTGCCAGCAGCCAGGAGCCGGGGCACTATGGCTACACCTTC.

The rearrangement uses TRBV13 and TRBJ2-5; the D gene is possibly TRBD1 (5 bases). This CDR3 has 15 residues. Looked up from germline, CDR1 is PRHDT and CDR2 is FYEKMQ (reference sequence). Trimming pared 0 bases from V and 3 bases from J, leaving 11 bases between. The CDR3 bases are TGTGCCAGCAGCTTAGGTAGCCAGGGAAAAGAGACCCAGTACTTC. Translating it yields CASSLGSQGKETQYF.

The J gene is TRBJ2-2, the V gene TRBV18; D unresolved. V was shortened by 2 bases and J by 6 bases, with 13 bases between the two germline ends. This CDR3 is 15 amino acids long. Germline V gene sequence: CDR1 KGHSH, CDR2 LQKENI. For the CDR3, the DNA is TGTGCCAGCTCACCAGCCTTCACCCCGGCCGGGGAGCTGTTTTTT. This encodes CASSPAFTPAGELFF.

CDR3 amino acids: CASSRQGSVQETQYF. The CDR3 bases are TGTGCCAGCAGCCGACAGGGGTCGGTTCAAGAGACCCAGTACTTC. This chain links TRBV9 with TRBJ2-5; 8 nucleotides align to TRBD1. The V segment lost 4 bases and the J segment 2 bases; nucleotides outside the gene matches: 7. This CDR3 has 15 residues. CDR1 is SGDLS and CDR2 is YYNGEE in the germline V gene.

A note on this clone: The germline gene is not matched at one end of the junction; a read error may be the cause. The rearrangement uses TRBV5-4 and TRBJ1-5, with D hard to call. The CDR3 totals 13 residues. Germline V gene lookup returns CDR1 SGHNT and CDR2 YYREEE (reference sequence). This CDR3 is CASSLEARTPESF. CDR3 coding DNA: TGTGCCAGCAGCTTGGAGGCGCGCACCCCGGAAAGTTTT.

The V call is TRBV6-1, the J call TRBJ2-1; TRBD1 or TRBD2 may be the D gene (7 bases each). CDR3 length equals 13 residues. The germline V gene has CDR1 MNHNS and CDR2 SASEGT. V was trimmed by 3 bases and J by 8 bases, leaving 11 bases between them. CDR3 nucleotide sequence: TGTGCCAGCAGTGACCAGGGGGGGGATGAGCAGTTCTTC. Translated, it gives CASSDQGGDEQFF.